This T cell receptor (beta chain) was recovered during a study of T-cell reconstitution after alpha-beta-depleted transplantation in children. This clonotype was picked up a small number of times. Unique molecular identifiers were used in preparing the TCRbeta library. TCRdb re-derived calls from the PCR reads in MiXCR, one entry per CDR3 protein. This sample has about a million distinct CDR3 sequences; 25% to 35% occur once, and the top ten carry roughly 28%. This CDR3 has 13 amino acids. The germline gives CDR1 SGHTA, CDR2 FQGNSA. V lost 4 bases, J lost 3 bases, and 2 bases stayed unmatched. The sequences come from PBMCs, mostly from graft donor cells, collected 360 days after TCRalphabeta/CD19-depleted stem cell transplant. The chain couples TRBV7-2 to TRBJ2-7; 8 nucleotides agree with TRBD1. This sequence originates from a boy under two years old who had a stem cell transplant for SCID, so the T cells may come from the graft donor. The CDR3 sequence: CASSWGQVYEQYF. In DNA form, the CDR3 reads TGTGCCAGCAGCTGGGGACAGGTCTACGAGCAGTACTTC.